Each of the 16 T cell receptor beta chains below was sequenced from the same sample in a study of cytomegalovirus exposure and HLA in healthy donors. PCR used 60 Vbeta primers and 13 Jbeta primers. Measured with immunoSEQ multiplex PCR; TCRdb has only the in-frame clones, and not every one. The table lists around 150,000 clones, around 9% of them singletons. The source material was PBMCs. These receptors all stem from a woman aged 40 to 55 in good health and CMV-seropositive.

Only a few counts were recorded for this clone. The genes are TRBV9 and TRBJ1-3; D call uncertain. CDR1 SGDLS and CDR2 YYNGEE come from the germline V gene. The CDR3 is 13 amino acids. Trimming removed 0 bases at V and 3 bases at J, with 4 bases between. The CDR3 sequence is CASSVGDGNTIYF. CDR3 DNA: TGTGCCAGCAGCGTAGGAGATGGAAACACCATATATTTT. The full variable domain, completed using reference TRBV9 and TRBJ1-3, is DSGVTQTPKHLITATGQRVTLRCSPRSGDLSVYWYQQSLDQGLQFLIQYYNGEERAKGNILERFSAQQFPDLHSELNLSSLELGDSALYFCASSVGDGNTIYFGEGSWLTVV.

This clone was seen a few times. The CDR3, as DNA: TGTGCCAGCAGCTTTGCCCACAGCGGACGAGGACAAGAGACCCAGTACTTC. This gives the protein CASSFAHSGRGQETQYF. V is TRBV12-1 and J is TRBJ2-5; TRBD2 reflects the table's D call only, with no check against the DNA. TRBV12-1 is tagged as a pseudogene. There are 17 residues in the CDR3.

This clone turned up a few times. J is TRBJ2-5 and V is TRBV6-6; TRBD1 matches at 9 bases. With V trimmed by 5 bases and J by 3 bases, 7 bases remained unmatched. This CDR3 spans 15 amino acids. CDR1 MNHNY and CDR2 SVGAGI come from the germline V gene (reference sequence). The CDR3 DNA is TGTGCCAGCAGTCCCGGGACAGGGATTGAAGAGACCCAGTACTTC. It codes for CASSPGTGIEETQYF.

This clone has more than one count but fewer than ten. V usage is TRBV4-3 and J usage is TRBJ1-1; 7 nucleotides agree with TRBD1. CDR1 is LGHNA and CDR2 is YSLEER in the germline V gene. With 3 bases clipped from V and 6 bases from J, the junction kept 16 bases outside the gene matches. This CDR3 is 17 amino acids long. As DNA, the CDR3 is TGCGCCAGCAGCCAGGTTCTCGGACAGGCCCTTTTTGCTGAAGCTTTCTTT. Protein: CASSQVLGQALFAEAFF.

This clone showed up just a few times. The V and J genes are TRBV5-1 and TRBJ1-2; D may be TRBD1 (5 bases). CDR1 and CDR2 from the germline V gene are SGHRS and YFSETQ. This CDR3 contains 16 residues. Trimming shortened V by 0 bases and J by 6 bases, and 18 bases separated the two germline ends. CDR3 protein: CASSLEGRVQGDGYTF. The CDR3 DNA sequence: TGCGCCAGCAGCTTGGAGGGCAGGGTGCAGGGCGATGGCTACACCTTC.

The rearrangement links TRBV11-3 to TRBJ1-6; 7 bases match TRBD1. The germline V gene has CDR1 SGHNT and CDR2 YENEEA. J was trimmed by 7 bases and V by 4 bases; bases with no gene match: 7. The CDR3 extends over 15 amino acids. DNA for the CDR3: TGTGCCAGCAGCTCCTCCGGGACAGCCAATTCACCCCTCCACTTT. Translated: CASSSSGTANSPLHF.

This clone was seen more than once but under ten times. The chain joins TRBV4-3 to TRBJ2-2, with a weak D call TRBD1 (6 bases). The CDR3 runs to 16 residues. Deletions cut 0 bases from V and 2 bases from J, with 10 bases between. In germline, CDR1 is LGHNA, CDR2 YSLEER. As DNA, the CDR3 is TGCGCCAGCAGCCAAGAGACTGGGGGCAACACCGGGGAGCTGTTTTTT. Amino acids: CASSQETGGNTGELFF.

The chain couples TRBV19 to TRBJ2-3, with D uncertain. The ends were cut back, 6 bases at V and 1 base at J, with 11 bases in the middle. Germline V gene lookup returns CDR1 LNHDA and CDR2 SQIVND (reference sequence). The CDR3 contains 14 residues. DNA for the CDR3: TGTGCCAGTAGAGAGGTCCGCGGCACAGATACGCAGTATTTT. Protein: CASREVRGTDTQYF.

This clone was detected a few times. The CDR3 region is CASSQEPGFSGELFF. CDR3 DNA: TGCGCCAGCAGCCAAGAGCCGGGGTTCTCCGGGGAGCTGTTTTTT. The rearrangement links TRBV4-1 to TRBJ2-2; TRBD2 might be the D (5 bases). The CDR3 runs 15 residues. V was clipped by 0 bases and J by 6 bases, with 11 bases between them. The V gene's germline CDR1 is MGHRA and CDR2 YSYEKL.

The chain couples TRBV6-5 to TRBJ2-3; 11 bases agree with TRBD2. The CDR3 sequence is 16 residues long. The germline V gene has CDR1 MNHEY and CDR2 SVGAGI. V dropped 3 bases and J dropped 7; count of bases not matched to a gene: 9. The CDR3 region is CASSYSTSGAVNTQYF. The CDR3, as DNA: TGTGCCAGCAGTTATTCGACTAGCGGGGCTGTGAATACGCAGTATTTT.

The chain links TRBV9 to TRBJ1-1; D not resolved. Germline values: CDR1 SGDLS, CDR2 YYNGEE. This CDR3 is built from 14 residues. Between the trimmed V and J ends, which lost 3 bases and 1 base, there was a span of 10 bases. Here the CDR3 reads CASSARRENTEAFF. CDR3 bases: TGTGCCAGCAGCGCGAGGAGAGAGAACACTGAAGCTTTCTTT.

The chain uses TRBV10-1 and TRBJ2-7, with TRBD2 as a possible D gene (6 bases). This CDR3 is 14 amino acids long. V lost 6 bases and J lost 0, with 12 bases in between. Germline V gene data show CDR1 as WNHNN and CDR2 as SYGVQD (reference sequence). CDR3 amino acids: CASRPDGSSYEQYF. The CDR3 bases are TGCGCCAGCAGGCCGGACGGGAGCTCCTACGAGCAGTACTTC.

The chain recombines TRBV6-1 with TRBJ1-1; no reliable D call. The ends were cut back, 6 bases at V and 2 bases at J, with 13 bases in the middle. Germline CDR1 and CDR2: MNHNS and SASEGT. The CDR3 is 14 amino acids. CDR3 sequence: CASRVPRVNTEAFF. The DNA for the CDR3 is TGTGCCAGCAGGGTTCCGCGAGTCAACACTGAAGCTTTCTTT.

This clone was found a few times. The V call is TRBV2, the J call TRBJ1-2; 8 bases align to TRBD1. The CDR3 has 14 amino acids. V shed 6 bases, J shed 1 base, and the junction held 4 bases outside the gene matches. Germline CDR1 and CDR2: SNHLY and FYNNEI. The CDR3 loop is CASRRDRNNYGYTF. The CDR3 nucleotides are TGTGCCAGCAGAAGGGACAGGAATAACTATGGCTACACCTTC.

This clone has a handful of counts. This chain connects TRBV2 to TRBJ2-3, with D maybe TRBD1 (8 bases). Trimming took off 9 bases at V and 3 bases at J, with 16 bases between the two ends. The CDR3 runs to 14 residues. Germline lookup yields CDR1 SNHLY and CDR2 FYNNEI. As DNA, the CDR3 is TGTGCCAGGAAACAGGGGGGGAGTACAGATACGCAGTATTTT. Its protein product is CARKQGGSTDTQYF.

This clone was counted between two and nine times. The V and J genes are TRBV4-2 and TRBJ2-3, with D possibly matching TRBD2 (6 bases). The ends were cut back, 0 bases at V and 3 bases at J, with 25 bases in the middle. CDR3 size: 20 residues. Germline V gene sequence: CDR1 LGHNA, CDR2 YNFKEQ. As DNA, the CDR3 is TGTGCCAGCAGCCAAGAACCCCGGGGAGCGGAGGGAATGAGTACAGATACGCAGTATTTT. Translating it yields CASSQEPRGAEGMSTDTQYF.